This section outlines one TCR beta chain sequence together with its context. Its antigen is unknown. Per-base qualities were not stored, and no clone one base away is much larger. RNA was extracted using the RNeasy kit, and roughly 0.45 to 1 microgram was reverse transcribed with random hexamers. The immunoSEQ multiplex PCR assay, which covers 54 Vbeta and 13 Jbeta segments, was used to amplify TCR beta CDR3 regions. To correct PCR amplification bias, a synthetic template baseline was used for both primer optimization and computational correction. The paper's processing steps were these. Reads were annotated to V, D and J genes per IMGT and analyzed with immunoSEQ Analyzer, keeping only productive sequences. Clonality was calculated as one minus the Shannon entropy normalized by log2 of the number of productive unique sequences. Public and private clones were assessed among the 100 most prevalent clones of each patient and control. Susac-specific clones were defined as absent from healthy and MS cohorts, around 980 published viral clones and other ImmuneACCESS disease sequences. TCRdb reworked the public reads: Q25 trimming with fastp, MiXCR clone assembly, productive beta chains retained. Each CDR3 protein gets just one entry, which takes the most common genes and DNA from the rows behind it. It is TCRdb's table, rather than the study itself, that gives the V and J calls and clone size. Across this sample there are approximately 80,000 distinct CDR3 sequences, with 75% to 95% seen only once. The ten most abundant clones make up around 0.49% of the sample.

This sample was included in a study of CD8 T cells in Susac syndrome (dated by TCRdb to the late 2010s). A note on the overall study: Whether CD8+ T cell activation and differentiation in Susac syndrome was antigen driven was tested using repertoire sequencing. The clonality of the CD8+ T cell repertoire was compared across 12 healthy donors, around 14 Susac syndrome patients and around 16 multiple sclerosis patients. Results and caveats for the whole study, not just this receptor: The TCR sequencing and HLA analysis was acknowledged to have included a relatively small number of individuals.

The CDR3 has 15 amino acids, counting the end cysteine and phenylalanine. The retained sequence is limited to the CDR3, 45 bases, with the frame set at the first base. V is pared back by 2 bases and J by 5 bases, with 13 bases lying between the germline termini. The germline V gene specifies MDHEN as CDR1 and SYDVKM as CDR2. Peripheral blood CD8+ and CD4+ T cells from healthy donors, Susac syndrome patients and multiple sclerosis patients were profiled by high-throughput TCR beta sequencing. The multiple sclerosis controls were treatment-naive patients whose relapsing-remitting disease, either stable or active, fulfilled the revised McDonald criteria. Bulk CD8+ and CD4+ T cells were purified magnetically by negative isolation, whereas CD8+ TEMRA cells were enriched by FACS. Blood was drawn into EDTA tubes, processed within 24 hours, and PBMCs were isolated by density gradient centrifugation. PBMCs intended for TCR sequencing were cryopreserved in liquid nitrogen and thawed later in a water bath at 37 degrees C. The sorted or isolated CD4+, CD8+ and CD8+ TEMRA cells had a purity of 90% or higher.

This clonotype was sampled from a human donor with multiple sclerosis. Sequencing input: CD8+ T cells from PBMCs. The rearranged segments are TRBV28 and TRBJ1-5, with the D gene uncertain. The DNA is TGTGCCAGCAGTTTAAACCGGGCAGTTTATCAGCCCCAGCATTTT. Translated, it gives CASSLNRAVYQPQHF.